Detailed here is one TCR beta chain. What it binds is unknown. The data belong to a study of CD8 T cells in Susac syndrome. Reverse transcription of roughly 0.45 to 1 ug RNA was carried out with random hexamers. MiXCR was run by TCRdb on the immunoSEQ multiplex PCR reads, yielding one entry per CDR3 protein. The sample carries roughly 200,000 distinct CDR3 sequences, approximately 94% recorded once. Whole-study results and caveats: Acknowledgment was made by the study that its TCR sequencing and HLA analysis involved a relatively small number of individuals. The CD4+ T cell repertoires that were profiled in Susac syndrome showed no clonal expansion.

Trimming shortened V by 5 bases and J by 0 bases, and 10 bases separated the two germline ends. The CDR3 is 13 residues long. Germline V gene sequence: CDR1 SQVTM, CDR2 ANQGSEA. The chain joins TRBV29-1 to TRBJ2-5, with D possibly being TRBD1 (5 bases). The sample taken for sequencing was CD4+ T cells from PBMCs. The receptor's source is a human donor with Susac syndrome. The CDR3 region is CSVQKGNQETQYF. The CDR3 DNA sequence: TGCAGCGTTCAGAAGGGGAACCAAGAGACCCAGTACTTC.